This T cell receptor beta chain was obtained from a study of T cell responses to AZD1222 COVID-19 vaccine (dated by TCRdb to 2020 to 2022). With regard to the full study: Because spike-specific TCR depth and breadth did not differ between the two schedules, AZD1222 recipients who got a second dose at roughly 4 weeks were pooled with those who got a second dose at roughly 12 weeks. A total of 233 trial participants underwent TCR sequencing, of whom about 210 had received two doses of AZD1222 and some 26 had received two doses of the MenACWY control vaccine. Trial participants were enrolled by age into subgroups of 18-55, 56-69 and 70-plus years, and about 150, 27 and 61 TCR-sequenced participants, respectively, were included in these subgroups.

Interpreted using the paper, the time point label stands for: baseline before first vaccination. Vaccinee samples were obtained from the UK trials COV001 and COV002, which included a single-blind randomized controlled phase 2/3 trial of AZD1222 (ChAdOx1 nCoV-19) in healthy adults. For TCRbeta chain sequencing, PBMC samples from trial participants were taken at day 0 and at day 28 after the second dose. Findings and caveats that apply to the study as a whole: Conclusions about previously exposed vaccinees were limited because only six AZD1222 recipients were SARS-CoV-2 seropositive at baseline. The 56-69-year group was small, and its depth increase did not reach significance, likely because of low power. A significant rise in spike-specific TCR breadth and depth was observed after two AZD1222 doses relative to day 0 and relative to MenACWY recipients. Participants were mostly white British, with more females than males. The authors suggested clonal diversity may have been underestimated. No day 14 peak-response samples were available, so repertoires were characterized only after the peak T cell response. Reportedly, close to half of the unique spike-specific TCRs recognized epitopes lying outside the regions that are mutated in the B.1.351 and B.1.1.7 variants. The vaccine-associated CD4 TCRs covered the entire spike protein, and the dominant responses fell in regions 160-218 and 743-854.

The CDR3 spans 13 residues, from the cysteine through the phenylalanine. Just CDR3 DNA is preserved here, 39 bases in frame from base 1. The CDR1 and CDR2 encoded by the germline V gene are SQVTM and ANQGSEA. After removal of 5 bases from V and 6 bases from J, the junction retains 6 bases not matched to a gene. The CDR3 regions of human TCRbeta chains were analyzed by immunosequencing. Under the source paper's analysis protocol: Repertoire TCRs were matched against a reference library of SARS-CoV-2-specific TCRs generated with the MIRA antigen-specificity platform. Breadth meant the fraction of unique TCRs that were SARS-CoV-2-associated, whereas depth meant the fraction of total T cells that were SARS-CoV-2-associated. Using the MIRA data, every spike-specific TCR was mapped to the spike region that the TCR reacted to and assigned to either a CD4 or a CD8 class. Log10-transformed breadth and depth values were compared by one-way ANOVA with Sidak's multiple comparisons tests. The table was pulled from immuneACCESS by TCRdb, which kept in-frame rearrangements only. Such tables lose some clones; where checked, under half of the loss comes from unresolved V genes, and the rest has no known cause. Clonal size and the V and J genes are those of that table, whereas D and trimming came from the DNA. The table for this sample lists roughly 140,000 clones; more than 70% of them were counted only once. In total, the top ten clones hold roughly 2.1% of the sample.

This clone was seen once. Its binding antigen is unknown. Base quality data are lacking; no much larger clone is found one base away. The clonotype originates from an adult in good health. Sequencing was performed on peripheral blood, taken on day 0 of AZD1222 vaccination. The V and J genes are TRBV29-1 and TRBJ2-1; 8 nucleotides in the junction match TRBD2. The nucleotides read TGCAGCGTTCGGGCGGGAGGAGGCAATGAGCAGTTCTTC. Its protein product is CSVRAGGGNEQFF.